This record concerns one T cell receptor beta chain sequence. Its binding antigen is unknown. The sample holds no much larger clone one base away, and base qualities are not on file. The library was produced with the immunoSEQ multiplex PCR assay. For the multiplex PCR, a mixture combining 60 forward primers for TCR Vbeta segments and 13 reverse primers for TCR Jbeta segments was used. The CDR3 region of rearranged TCR beta genes was amplified from genomic DNA with a multiplex PCR assay. The Illumina HiSeq System was used to sequence the amplified TCR beta libraries as 87-base-pair reads. The study's own analysis went as follows. In a later analysis, around 80 million unique TCR beta chains were counted across the approximately 640 repertoires, and about 10 million of these chains were shared by at least two donors. A nearest-neighbor algorithm error-corrected the raw reads and collapsed the reads into unique sequences, merging closely related sequences to remove PCR and sequencing errors. Alignment of CDR3 sequences to IMGT reference sequences was used to assign V, D and J gene segments. Each retained sequence needed at least a six-nucleotide match to both a V gene segment and a J gene segment. Rearrangements were called productive when the CDR3 lacked stop codons and stayed in frame with V and J; all others were non-productive. CDR3 was defined according to IMGT convention as the region running from the second conserved V-encoded cysteine to the conserved J-encoded phenylalanine. The earlier analysis of some 540 of the donors excluded any sequence lacking an unambiguous match to a single V gene segment. An earlier analysis of around 600 of the donors classified V segments as functional when productive rearrangements were above 56.7% and as segregating when the standard deviation between donors was above 5%. A statistical classification framework was built for diagnosing cytomegalovirus status from the catalog of TCR beta chain sequences. A later analysis assigned V and J genes by comparing TCR nucleotide sequences with IMGT/GENE-DB human TR gene sequences. Using the TCRdist pipeline, a later analysis assigned CDR3 sequences along with most-parsimonious VDJ recombination scenarios. In a later analysis, each TCR beta chain was defined by its CDR3 amino acid sequence together with its V-gene family, and reads without a unique V-gene family were excluded. To address suspected cross-contamination and a sequencing artifact, a later analysis removed 592 highly shared, low-generation-probability nucleotide sequences. A later analysis calculated a clonal expansion index for each public chain from normalized within-repertoire ranks of inferred template counts. In a later analysis, generation probabilities were computed with a VDJ recombination model fitted to out-of-frame rearrangements, and the resulting probabilities were checked against IGoR. In a later analysis, hypergeometric tests were used to score TCR-TCR, TCR-HLA and TCR-CMV co-occurrence, with a repertoire-size bias correction applied to TCR pairs. In a later analysis, false discovery rates were estimated by permuting HLA or CMV assignments 20 times. In a later analysis, co-occurring TCRs were grouped using DBSCAN, with TCRdist sequence similarity added in when clustering inside HLA-allele-positive subsets. Repertoires with fewer than 30,000 or more than 120,000 public chains, plus five repertoires with anomalous nucleotide sharing, were excluded from co-occurrence clustering. TCRdb mirrors the immuneACCESS table, restricted to in-frame sequences. Some clones are absent from its copies; in checked studies, under half trace to an unresolved V gene, and the reason for the others is unknown. Clonal size and the V and J genes are those of that table, whereas D and trimming came from the DNA. This sample has around 200,000 clones in its table, and approximately 86% of those were observed once. The ten largest make up around 0.34% of the sample.

This sample is drawn from a study of cytomegalovirus exposure and HLA in healthy donors (dated by TCRdb to the late 2010s). Turning to the overall study: According to an earlier analysis of around 600 of the donors, 150 million to 200 million T cells yielded some 110 million unique TCR beta sequences and 276 Gb of sequence data. Around 330 gigabases of sequencing data and 75 million to 85 million unique TCR sequences made up an early release that covered 640 HLA-typed donors. Of the roughly 400 genotyped donors, over 70% fell in the genetic ancestry cluster associated with self-reported Caucasian donors. The aim of the study was to test whether cataloging public T cell receptors could identify signatures of past pathogen exposure. The study used immunosequencing to profile the T cell repertoires of approximately 630 subjects and linked those repertoires to cytomegalovirus serostatus. Besides the first cohort of approximately 710 subjects, a separate validation cohort made up of about 120 different subjects was used. High-throughput TCR immunosequencing, statistical association of individual TCRs with disease status, and machine learning were combined to predict cytomegalovirus infection status. To study patterns of TCR occurrence, a later analysis re-analyzed previously published TCR beta repertoires from 666 donors and added high-resolution HLA genotyping. The later analysis used no new phenotypic data to find candidate immune exposures, relying instead on TCR beta sequences and their occurrence across donors. To decide whether each TCR beta V gene segment behaved as functional or pseudogenic, an earlier analysis of 587 of the donors relied on high-throughput TCR beta sequencing. Donor age, sex, ethnicity and CMV serostatus were collected together with the repertoire data. A later genetic analysis took genome-wide SNP genotypes for about three fifths of the roughly 700 donors and used that subset as a discovery cohort. All discovery cohort repertoires had been generated on a single sequencing platform. Class I and class II HLA loci were covered by the typing at four-digit resolution. The number of donors typed differed by locus, with about 629-630 for A, B, C, DRB1 and DQB1, approximately 500 for DQA1, 606 for DPA1, and some 440 for DPB1. Roughly five DR-DQ haplotypes were handled as single units for association and clustering because linkage in the cohort was strong. Among some 400 genotyped donors of the cohort, an average of approximately 250,000 unique TCR beta nucleotide sequences were sequenced per donor, roughly 20% of them non-productive. Study-wide conclusions, independent of this receptor: The presence/absence analyses assumed that sequencing depth was roughly uniform across donors, and that assumption may not be true. In the study, 150 to 200 TCR beta chains were listed as associated with cytomegalovirus. Most TCR sequences were seen in very few donors, while some public TCRs were found in many individuals. In an earlier analysis of about 600 of the donors, most TCR beta V segments appeared in productive rearrangements about 87% or about 30% of the time, broadly matching IMGT annotations. Because the 87-base-pair reads could not distinguish some IMGT-functional V segments, including TRBV6-2 and TRBV6-3, those segments were excluded. In a later genetic analysis, a missense DCLRE1C variant was associated with V-gene and J-gene trimming of TCR beta chains, and the association was replicated in an independent cohort. According to the authors, the approach could potentially be generalized to other disease states and immunological phenotypes. A further reported finding was that TCR beta sequences accurately predicted the HLA-A and HLA-B alleles for most subjects in the first cohort. Several of the top co-occurrence clusters appeared to be linked to parvovirus B19, influenza, CMV and Epstein-Barr virus, according to a later analysis. Only TCR beta chains were sequenced in this cohort, and the absence of alpha or paired-chain data limited detectable features. According to a later analysis, TCR association rates differed among HLA loci, with DRB1 alleles showing the most associated TCRs and HLA-C alleles showing the fewest. A later genetic analysis reported fewer N-insertions in productive TCRs among donors in an Asian-associated ancestry cluster than the roughly 640-donor mean. A later analysis associated about 17,000 TCR beta sequences with specific HLA alleles at a false discovery rate of 0.05. In both the original and validation cohorts, the classifier was reported to diagnose cytomegalovirus status with high specificity and sensitivity. A later analysis found that HLA-associated TCR beta chains were more clonally expanded and had lower generation probabilities than equally common non-associated chains. Because HLA typing was unavailable for some donors at each locus, only the typed subset was used in association tests. When HLA alleles, especially DR and DQ, strongly co-occurred, attributing TCR associations to individual alleles was difficult. Linkage disequilibrium might explain the correlated functional status among segregating V segments, but an unknown experimental factor could not be ruled out. The earlier analysis of nearly 600 of the donors excluded roughly 17 rarely observed V segments, including chromosome 9 orphons, because counts were too low. In vitro tests confirmed that a few of the cytomegalovirus-associated TCR beta chains recognize cytomegalovirus antigens. The sequencing pipeline was judged likely to have produced a cluster of highly shared sequence variants as a technical artifact. A later analysis found that most CMV-associated TCR beta chains appeared HLA-restricted, with HLA associations seemingly driven largely by CMV exposure. CMV serostatus was the only immune exposure information available for the cohort.

The CDR3 runs 14 residues from the cysteine to the phenylalanine. Left in the record is the CDR3 DNA by itself, 42 bases read in frame from the first base. From V the trimming removes 7 bases and from J it removes 6 bases, while the gene matches leave 8 bases of the junction unaccounted for. CDR1 and CDR2, per the germline V gene, are SNHLY and FYNNEI. The cohort was made up of several hundred healthy bone marrow donors. At the time of sampling, all cohort members were nominally healthy, though unrecorded immune exposures were likely present. The donor was CMV seronegative and belonged to the group of 350 or so seronegative cohort members. Every donor gave a peripheral blood sample, and the peripheral blood mononuclear cells from that sample were used for TCR beta sequencing. Genomic DNA was extracted from the blood cell samples with the Qiagen DNeasy Blood Extraction Kit.

The chain employs TRBV2 and TRBJ2-2; 7 of the junction bases match TRBD1. The receptor was derived from a woman in her twenties or thirties in good health and CMV-seronegative. Sequences were obtained from PBMCs. The CDR3: CASIRDRWAGELFF. The DNA is TGTGCCAGCATCCGGGACAGATGGGCCGGGGAGCTGTTTTTT.